Here is one T cell receptor (beta chain) with its context. Antigen: not known. TCR beta was sequenced from blood CD8+ and CD4+ T cells. The multiple sclerosis controls, all treatment-naive patients, had relapsing-remitting disease that was stable or active. Random hexamers were used to reverse transcribe an amount of about 0.45 to 1 ug RNA. The CDR3 of TCR beta was amplified by immunoSEQ multiplex PCR across 54 Vbeta and 13 Jbeta. TCRdb re-derived calls from the immunoSEQ multiplex PCR reads in MiXCR, one entry per CDR3 protein. The profile shows roughly 120,000 distinct CDR3 sequences, 90% to 95% of them singletons. The entry originates in a study of CD8 T cells in Susac syndrome. This CDR3 has 12 amino acids. Trimming took off 5 bases at V and 10 bases at J, with 12 bases between the two ends. The germline CDR1 and CDR2 sequences are SEHNR and FQNEAQ (reference sequence). Study-level points and caveats: The study's TCR sequencing and HLA analysis drew on a certain number of individuals. That number was acknowledged as relatively small.

The chain carries TRBV7-9 and TRBJ2-1, with D hard to call. What was sequenced was CD8+ T cells from PBMCs. The receptor was derived from a human donor with multiple sclerosis. The CDR3 bases are TGTGCCAGCAGCCCCAAAACGACAGAGCAGTTCTTC. This sequence encodes CASSPKTTEQFF.